These 23 T cell receptor beta chains share one sample of origin, sequenced in a study of cytomegalovirus exposure and HLA in healthy donors. It was with 60 Vbeta and 13 Jbeta primers that the PCR ran. Clones were sequenced by immunoSEQ multiplex PCR, and TCRdb holds only the in-frame ones, with some missing. Of about 200,000 clones in the sample, almost 80% were seen once. Sequenced input: PBMCs. The source of these receptors is a male donor in good health and CMV-seronegative.

The gene calls are TRBV10-2 and TRBJ1-2; weak D call: TRBD1 (6 bases). V lost 2 bases, J lost 2 bases, and 9 bases lay in between. CDR3 length: 14 residues. Germline-derived CDR1 and CDR2 are WSHSY and SAAADI. CDR3 coding DNA: TGCGCCAGCAGTGAGGGAACAGGGAACTATGGCTACACCTTC. Translation: CASSEGTGNYGYTF.

The genes are TRBV2 and TRBJ2-2, with 12 nucleotides matching TRBD1. The V segment lost 2 bases and the J segment 0 bases; nucleotides outside the gene matches: 4. CDR1 is SNHLY and CDR2 is FYNNEI in the germline V gene. CDR3 size: 18 residues. CDR3 sequence reads: CASSEKGQGASNTGELFF. CDR3 nucleotides: TGTGCCAGCAGTGAAAAGGGACAGGGGGCCTCGAACACCGGGGAGCTGTTTTTT.

This chain links TRBV15 with TRBJ2-3, with 9 positions matching TRBD2. The CDR3 contains 16 residues. The V gene's germline CDR1 is LNHNV and CDR2 YYDKDF (reference sequence). After removal of 5 bases from V and 3 bases from J, the junction contained 9 bases not matched to a gene. The CDR3 bases are TGTGCCACCAGCTGGGGCGGGAGGGCCTCGACAGATACGCAGTATTTT. Its protein product is CATSWGGRASTDTQYF.

The chain's CDR3 is CASSQDPEGGAEKLFF. Written as DNA, the CDR3 is TGTGCCAGCAGCCAAGATCCCGAAGGGGGGGCTGAAAAACTGTTTTTT. V and J are TRBV14 and TRBJ1-4, with D possibly matching TRBD1 (6 bases). This CDR3 is built from 16 residues. Germline assignment: CDR1 SGHDN and CDR2 FVKESK. V was cut by 0 bases and J by 7 bases, with 15 bases left in between. Full variable domain (outside the CDR3, taken from reference TRBV14 and TRBJ1-4): EAGVTQFPSHSVIEKGQTVTLRCDPISGHDNLYWYRRVMGKEIKFLLHFVKESKQDESGMPNNRFLAERTGGTYSTLKVQPAELEDSGVYFCASSQDPEGGAEKLFFGSGTQLSVL.

The chain combines TRBV27 with TRBJ2-7, with 9 bases lining up with TRBD1. Germline lookup yields CDR1 MNHEY and CDR2 SMNVEV (reference sequence). This CDR3 region has 14 residues. Trimming took 4 bases from V and 2 from J; bases not matched to a gene: 3. CDR3 sequence: CASSWTGETYEQYF. The DNA for the CDR3 is TGTGCCAGCAGTTGGACAGGGGAGACCTACGAGCAGTACTTC.

The V gene is TRBV11-2, the J gene TRBJ1-2, with TRBD1 as a possible D gene (5 bases). The CDR3 is 15 residues long. Germline CDR1 reads SGHAT; CDR2 reads FQNNGV. Trimming stripped 5 bases from V and 4 bases from J, with 17 bases between. CDR3 protein: CASSPGQLQIYGYTF. CDR3 DNA: TGTGCCAGCAGCCCAGGGCAGCTCCAAATCTATGGCTACACCTTC.

CDR3 nucleotide sequence: TGTGCCAGCGGGGACTACCAAGCGGGAGTTTACGAGCAGTACTTC. This sequence encodes CASGDYQAGVYEQYF. The chain has TRBV2 and TRBJ2-7; the match to TRBD2 covers 8 bases. V lost 8 bases and J lost 4; bases outside the gene matches: 13. Per the germline V gene, CDR1 is SNHLY and CDR2 is FYNNEI. CDR3 size: 15 residues.

The chain couples TRBV7-6 to TRBJ1-5; D might be TRBD1 (5 bases). Trimming cost V 5 bases and J 6 bases, with 20 bases left between them. The CDR3 covers 16 residues. Germline CDR1 reads SGHVS; CDR2 reads FNYEAQ. This CDR3 reads CASSGSDLRGSQPQHF. The DNA of the CDR3 is TGTGCCAGCAGCGGTAGCGACCTGCGGGGGAGTCAGCCCCAGCATTTT. The full variable domain, with the rest looked up from reference TRBV7-6 and TRBJ1-5, is GAGVSQSPRYKVTKRGQDVALRCDPISGHVSLYWYRQALGQGPEFLTYFNYEAQQDKSGLPNDRFSAERPEGSISTLTIQRTEQRDSAMYRCASSGSDLRGSQPQHFGDGTRLSIL.

The chain is built from TRBV4-1 and TRBJ2-3; 10 bases line up with TRBD2. The V gene end was trimmed by 3 bases and the J gene end by 0 bases; junction bases not matched to a gene: 9. Germline values: CDR1 MGHRA, CDR2 YSYEKL. The CDR3 has 18 amino acids. The CDR3 region has the DNA TGCGCCAGCAGCCACAGACCTGGGACTAGCGTTAGCACAGATACGCAGTATTTT. This translates into CASSHRPGTSVSTDTQYF.

This clone was counted only a few times. The chain carries TRBV19 and TRBJ1-5; TRBD1 agrees at 7 bases. The junction had 7 bases not matched to a gene; V was cut back by 3 bases and J by 5 bases. The CDR3 covers 15 residues. CDR1 and CDR2 from the germline V gene are LNHDA and SQIVND (reference sequence). CDR3 nucleotides: TGTGCCAGTAGTATGCAGGGGGATCGGGATCAGCCCCAGCATTTT. Translated, it gives CASSMQGDRDQPQHF. Supplemented by reference TRBV19 and TRBJ1-5, the full variable domain reads DGGITQSPKYLFRKEGQNVTLSCEQNLNHDAMYWYRQDPGQGLRLIYYSQIVNDFQKGDIAEGYSVSREKKESFPLTVTSAQKNPTAFYLCASSMQGDRDQPQHFGDGTRLSIL.

This chain connects TRBV5-4 to TRBJ2-6; D not certain. The V gene lost 4 bases and the J gene lost 0 bases, with 14 bases spanning the gap. Germline V lookup: CDR1 SGHNT, CDR2 YYREEE (reference sequence). This CDR3 has 17 amino acids. CDR3 in DNA: TGTGCCAGCAGCCCTCCCCCCCCTAACTCTGGGGCCAACGTCCTGACTTTC. Protein sequence: CASSPPPPNSGANVLTF.

The chain uses TRBV27 and TRBJ1-5; possibly TRBD1 for D (5 bases). Trimming took off 1 base at V and 6 bases at J, with 16 bases between the two ends. In germline, CDR1 is MNHEY, CDR2 SMNVEV (reference sequence). The CDR3 is 16 residues long. DNA of the CDR3: TGTGCCAGCAGTTTATACCGGCAGGGCTTTGGTCAGCCCCAGCATTTT. Its translation: CASSLYRQGFGQPQHF.

The chain carries TRBV2 and TRBJ1-4; 7 bases agree with TRBD1. The V gene end was trimmed by 7 bases and the J gene end by 3 bases; junction bases not matched to a gene: 5. The CDR3 sequence is 14 residues long. Per the germline V gene, CDR1 is SNHLY and CDR2 is FYNNEI. The CDR3 sequence is CASTWGTANEKLFF. The CDR3 DNA follows: TGTGCCAGCACCTGGGGGACAGCTAATGAAAAACTGTTTTTT.

The rearrangement uses TRBV2 and TRBJ1-2; a weak D match, TRBD1 (6 bases). Per germline, CDR1 SNHLY and CDR2 FYNNEI. CDR3 length: 12 residues. Between the trimmed V and J ends, which lost 9 bases and 0 bases, there was a span of 8 bases. The chain's CDR3 is CASAGANYGYTF. The CDR3 bases are TGTGCCAGTGCAGGGGCTAACTATGGCTACACCTTC. Complete variable domain (other parts from reference TRBV2 and TRBJ1-2): EPEVTQTPSHQVTQMGQEVILRCVPISNHLYFYWYRQILGQKVEFLVSFYNNEISEKSEIFDDQFSVERPDGSNFTLKIRSTKLEDSAMYFCASAGANYGYTFGSGTRLTVV.

This clone was recorded once. Additional DNA sequences in this sample encode the identical CDR3. The chain joins TRBV7-6 to TRBJ2-2, with 10 bases that match TRBD2. CDR3 length: 15 amino acids. Per the germline V gene, CDR1 is SGHVS and CDR2 is FNYEAQ. The V and J ends lost 1 base and 4 bases, in that order; junction bases with no gene match: 0. The CDR3 bases are TGTGCCAGCAGCTTAGTAGCGGGAGGCACCGGGGAGCTGTTTTTT. Translated, it gives CASSLVAGGTGELFF.

CDR3 sequence: CASSRRTSGSEQFF. In DNA form, the CDR3 reads TGTGCCAGCAGTAGGAGGACTAGCGGGAGTGAGCAGTTCTTC. The chain carries TRBV5-8 and TRBJ2-1; 13 bases match TRBD2. Germline V gene sequence: CDR1 SGHTS, CDR2 YDEGEE. CDR3 length: 14 residues. The V segment lost 5 bases and the J segment 9 bases; nucleotides outside the gene matches: 5.

The chain uses TRBV15 and TRBJ1-5; TRBD1 agrees at 9 bases. With V trimmed by 5 bases and J by 2 bases, 25 bases remained unmatched. CDR1 is LNHNV, CDR2 YYDKDF, per germline (reference sequence). The CDR3 is 22 amino acids. In DNA, the CDR3 is TGTGCCACCAGCTCAAATTTAGACCCCCGGGACAGGGTCCTCCGGCGCAATCAGCCCCAGCATTTT. This translates into CATSSNLDPRDRVLRRNQPQHF.

The J gene is TRBJ2-2, the V gene TRBV13; 9 nucleotides line up with TRBD2. The J segment lost 4 bases and the V segment lost 3 bases, leaving 9 bases of the junction unmatched. From germline, CDR1 is PRHDT and CDR2 FYEKMQ (reference sequence). This CDR3 region has 17 residues. In nucleotides, the CDR3 is TGTGCCAGCAGCTTCGTAGGGCTAGCGGGATTCACCGGGGAGCTGTTTTTT. It translates to CASSFVGLAGFTGELFF.

V and J are TRBV19 and TRBJ2-3, with a tentative D call TRBD1 (6 bases). Germline CDR1 reads LNHDA; CDR2 reads SQIVND (reference sequence). V lost 8 bases and J 3 bases, leaving 18 bases between the germline ends. CDR3 length: 15 amino acids. The CDR3 nucleotides read TGTGCCAGTGGAACCGGGACAAGTGGGACAGATACGCAGTATTTT. The encoded protein is CASGTGTSGTDTQYF.

For this clone: One base away lies a much larger clone, so this may be a sequencing read error. Other nucleotide sequences from this sample produce the same CDR3. The rearrangement uses TRBV5-1 and TRBJ1-1, with TRBD1 identical over 8 bases. V shed 0 bases and J 1 base; nucleotides not matched to a gene: 2. This CDR3 contains 15 residues. Germline V gene lookup returns CDR1 SGHRS and CDR2 YFSETQ. The CDR3 loop is CASSLGTGWNTEAFF. CDR3 nucleotide sequence: TGCGCCAGCAGCTTGGGGACAGGGTGGAACACTGAAGCTTTCTTT.

V usage is TRBV6-1 and J usage is TRBJ2-7, with 9 bases aligning to TRBD1. V lost 10 bases to trimming and J lost 0 bases; unmatched junction nucleotides: 10. This CDR3 is 15 amino acids long. Germline assignment: CDR1 MNHNS and CDR2 SASEGT. In DNA form, the CDR3 reads TGTGCCATAAACGACAGGGGGAAAACCTCCTACGAGCAGTACTTC. Amino acid sequence: CAINDRGKTSYEQYF.

This sequence joins TRBV5-1 and TRBJ2-2, with 8 bases lining up with TRBD1. Germline V gives CDR1 SGHRS, CDR2 YFSETQ. The CDR3 contains 19 residues. Germline trimming cut 0 bases from V and 1 base from J; bases unmatched to any gene: 11. The CDR3 is CASSLVLTGAKRNTGELFF. Here the CDR3 DNA reads TGCGCCAGCAGCTTGGTCCTGACAGGGGCCAAAAGGAACACCGGGGAGCTGTTTTTT.

This chain joins TRBV13 and TRBJ2-5, with 7 positions matching TRBD1. Per germline, CDR1 PRHDT and CDR2 FYEKMQ (reference sequence). This CDR3 spans 15 amino acids. V shed 3 bases and J 0 bases; nucleotides not matched to a gene: 4. DNA for the CDR3: TGTGCCAGCAGCTTTAGGACAGGCAACCAAGAGACCCAGTACTTC. The encoded protein is CASSFRTGNQETQYF.